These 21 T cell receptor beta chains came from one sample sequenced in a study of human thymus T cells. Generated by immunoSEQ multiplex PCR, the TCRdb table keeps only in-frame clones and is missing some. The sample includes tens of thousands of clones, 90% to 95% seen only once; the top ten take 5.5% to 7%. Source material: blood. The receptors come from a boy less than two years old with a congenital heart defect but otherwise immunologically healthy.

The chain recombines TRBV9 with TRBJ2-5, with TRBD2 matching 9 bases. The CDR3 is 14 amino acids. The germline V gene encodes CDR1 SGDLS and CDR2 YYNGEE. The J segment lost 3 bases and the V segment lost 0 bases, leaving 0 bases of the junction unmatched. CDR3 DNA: TGTGCCAGCAGCGTAGCTAGCGGGGAAGAGACCCAGTACTTC. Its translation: CASSVASGEETQYF.

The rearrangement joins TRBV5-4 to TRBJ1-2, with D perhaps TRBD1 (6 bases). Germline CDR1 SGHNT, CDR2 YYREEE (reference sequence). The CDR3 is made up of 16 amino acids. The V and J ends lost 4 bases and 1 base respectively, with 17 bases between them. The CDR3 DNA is TGTGCCAGCAGCGGTATCCAGGGGATTAGTAACTATGGCTACACCTTC. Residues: CASSGIQGISNYGYTF.

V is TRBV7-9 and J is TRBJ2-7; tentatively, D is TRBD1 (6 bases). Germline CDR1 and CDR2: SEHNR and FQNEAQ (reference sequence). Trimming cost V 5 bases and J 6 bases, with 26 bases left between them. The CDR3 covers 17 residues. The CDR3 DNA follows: TGTGCCAGCAGCCGATCCACCGGGACACCTAGCTGGGGCGAGCAGTACTTC. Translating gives CASSRSTGTPSWGEQYF.

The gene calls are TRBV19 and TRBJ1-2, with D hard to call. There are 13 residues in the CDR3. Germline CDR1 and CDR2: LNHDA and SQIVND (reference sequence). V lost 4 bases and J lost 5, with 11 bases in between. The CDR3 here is CASSTNFRYGYTF. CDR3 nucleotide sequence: TGTGCCAGTAGTACTAACTTCAGGTATGGCTACACCTTC.

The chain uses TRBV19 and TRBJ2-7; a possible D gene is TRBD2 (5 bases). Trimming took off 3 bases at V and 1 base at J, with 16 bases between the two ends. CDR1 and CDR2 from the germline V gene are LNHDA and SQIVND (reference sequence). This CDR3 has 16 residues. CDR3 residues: CASSMVPAVGSYEQYF. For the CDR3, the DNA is TGTGCCAGTAGTATGGTCCCAGCGGTGGGTTCCTACGAGCAGTACTTC. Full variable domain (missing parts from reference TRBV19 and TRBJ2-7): DGGITQSPKYLFRKEGQNVTLSCEQNLNHDAMYWYRQDPGQGLRLIYYSQIVNDFQKGDIAEGYSVSREKKESFPLTVTSAQKNPTAFYLCASSMVPAVGSYEQYFGPGTRLTVT.

The CDR3 sequence: CASSLGDNYGYTF. CDR3 in DNA: TGTGCCAGCAGTTTAGGGGATAACTATGGCTACACCTTC. V and J are TRBV28 and TRBJ1-2, with D hard to call. The CDR3 extends over 13 amino acids. CDR1 is MDHEN, CDR2 SYDVKM, per germline. Deletions cut 2 bases from V and 1 base from J, with 5 bases between.

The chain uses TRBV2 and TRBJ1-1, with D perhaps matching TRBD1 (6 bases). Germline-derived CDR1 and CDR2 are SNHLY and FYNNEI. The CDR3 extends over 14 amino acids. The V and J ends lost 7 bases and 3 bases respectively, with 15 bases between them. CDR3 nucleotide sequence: TGTGCCAGCACTCGGGGGGCGGAGTACACTGAAGCTTTCTTT. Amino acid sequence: CASTRGAEYTEAFF.

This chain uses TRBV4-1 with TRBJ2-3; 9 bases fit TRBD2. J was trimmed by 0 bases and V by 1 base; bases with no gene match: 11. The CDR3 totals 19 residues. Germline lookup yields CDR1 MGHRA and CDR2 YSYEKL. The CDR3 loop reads CASSQGLAGALLSTDTQYF. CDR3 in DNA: TGCGCCAGCAGCCAAGGATTAGCGGGGGCCCTCCTCAGCACAGATACGCAGTATTTT.

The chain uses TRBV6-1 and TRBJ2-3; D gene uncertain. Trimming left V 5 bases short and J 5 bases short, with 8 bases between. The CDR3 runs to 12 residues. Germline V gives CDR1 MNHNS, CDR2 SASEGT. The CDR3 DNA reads TGTGCCAGCAGTATTTCGGGAGATACGCAGTATTTT. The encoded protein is CASSISGDTQYF.

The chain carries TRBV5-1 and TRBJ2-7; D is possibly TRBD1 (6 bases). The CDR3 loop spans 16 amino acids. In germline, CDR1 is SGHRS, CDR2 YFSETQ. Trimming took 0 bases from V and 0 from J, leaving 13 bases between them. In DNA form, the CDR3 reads TGCGCCAGCAGCTTGGCCTCGACAGGCGGCTCCTACGAGCAGTACTTC. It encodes CASSLASTGGSYEQYF.

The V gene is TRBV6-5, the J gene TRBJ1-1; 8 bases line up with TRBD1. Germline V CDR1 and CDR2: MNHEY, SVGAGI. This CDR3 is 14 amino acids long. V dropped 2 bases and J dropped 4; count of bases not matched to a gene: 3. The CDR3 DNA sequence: TGTGCCAGCAGTTACCTCGGACAGGGCACTGAAGCTTTCTTT. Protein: CASSYLGQGTEAFF.

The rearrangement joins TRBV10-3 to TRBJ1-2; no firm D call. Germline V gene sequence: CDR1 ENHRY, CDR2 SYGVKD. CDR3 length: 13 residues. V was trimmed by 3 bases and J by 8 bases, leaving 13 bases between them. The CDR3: CAISETRSQGYTF. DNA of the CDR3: TGTGCCATCAGTGAAACCAGGTCTCAGGGCTACACCTTC.

The CDR3: CASSEGAPYGYTF. In DNA form, the CDR3 reads TGTGCCAGCAGTGAGGGGGCGCCTTATGGCTACACCTTC. The chain recombines TRBV25-1 with TRBJ1-2; D is possibly TRBD1 (6 bases). Germline V gene sequence: CDR1 MGHDK, CDR2 SYGVNS. The CDR3 spans 13 residues. The V end was cut by 3 bases, the J end by 5 bases, with 10 bases between.

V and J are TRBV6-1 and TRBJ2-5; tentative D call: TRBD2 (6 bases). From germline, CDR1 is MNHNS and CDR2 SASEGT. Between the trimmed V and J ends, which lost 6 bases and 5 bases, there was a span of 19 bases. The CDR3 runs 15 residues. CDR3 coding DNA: TGTGCCAGCAGCGAACGGTGGACCCGGGGGGAGACCCAGTACTTC. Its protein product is CASSERWTRGETQYF.

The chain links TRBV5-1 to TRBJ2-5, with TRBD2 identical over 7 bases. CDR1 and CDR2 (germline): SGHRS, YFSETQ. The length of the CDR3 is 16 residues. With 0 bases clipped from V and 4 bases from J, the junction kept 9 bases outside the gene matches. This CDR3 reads CASSLAGSGIIETQYF. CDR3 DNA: TGCGCCAGCAGCTTGGCCGGAAGCGGGATCATAGAGACCCAGTACTTC.

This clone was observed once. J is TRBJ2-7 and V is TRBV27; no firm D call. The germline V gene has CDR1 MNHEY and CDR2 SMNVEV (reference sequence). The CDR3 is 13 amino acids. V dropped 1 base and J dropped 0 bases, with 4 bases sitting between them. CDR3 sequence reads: CASSLYSSYEQYF. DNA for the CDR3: TGTGCCAGCAGTTTATACAGCTCCTACGAGCAGTACTTC.

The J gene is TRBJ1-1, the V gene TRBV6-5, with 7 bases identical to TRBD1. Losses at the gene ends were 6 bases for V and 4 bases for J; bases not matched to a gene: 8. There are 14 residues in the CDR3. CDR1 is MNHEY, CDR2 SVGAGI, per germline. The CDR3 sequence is CASRIDRETTEAFF. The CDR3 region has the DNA TGTGCCAGCAGGATCGACAGGGAGACCACTGAAGCTTTCTTT.

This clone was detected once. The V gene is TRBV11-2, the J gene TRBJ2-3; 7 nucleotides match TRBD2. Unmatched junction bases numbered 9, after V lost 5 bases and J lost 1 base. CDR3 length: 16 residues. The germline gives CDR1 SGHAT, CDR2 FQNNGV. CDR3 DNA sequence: TGTGCCAGCAGCATTAGTGGAGGGAGGGGCACAGATACGCAGTATTTT. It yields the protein CASSISGGRGTDTQYF.

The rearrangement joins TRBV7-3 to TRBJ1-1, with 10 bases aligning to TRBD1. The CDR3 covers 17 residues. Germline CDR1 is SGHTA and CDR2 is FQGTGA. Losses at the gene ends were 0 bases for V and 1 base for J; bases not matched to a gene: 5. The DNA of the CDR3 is TGTGCCAGCAGCTTAACCGGGACAGGGGAATGGAACACTGAAGCTTTCTTT. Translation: CASSLTGTGEWNTEAFF.

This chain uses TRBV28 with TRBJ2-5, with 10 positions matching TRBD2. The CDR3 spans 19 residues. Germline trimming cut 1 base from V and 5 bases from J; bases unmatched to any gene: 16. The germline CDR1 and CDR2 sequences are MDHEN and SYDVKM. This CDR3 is CASSLSLGVAGGRKETQYF. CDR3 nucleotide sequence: TGTGCCAGCAGTTTATCCCTGGGGGTAGCGGGAGGTCGCAAGGAGACCCAGTACTTC.

The CDR3 region is CASSWRQPNSPLHF. CDR3 DNA sequence: TGTGCCAGCAGTTGGCGACAGCCTAATTCACCCCTCCACTTT. V and J are TRBV6-5 and TRBJ1-6; perhaps TRBD1 as D (5 bases). V lost 4 bases and J 6 bases, leaving 10 bases between the germline ends. Germline CDR1 reads MNHEY; CDR2 reads SVGAGI. This CDR3 comprises 14 residues.